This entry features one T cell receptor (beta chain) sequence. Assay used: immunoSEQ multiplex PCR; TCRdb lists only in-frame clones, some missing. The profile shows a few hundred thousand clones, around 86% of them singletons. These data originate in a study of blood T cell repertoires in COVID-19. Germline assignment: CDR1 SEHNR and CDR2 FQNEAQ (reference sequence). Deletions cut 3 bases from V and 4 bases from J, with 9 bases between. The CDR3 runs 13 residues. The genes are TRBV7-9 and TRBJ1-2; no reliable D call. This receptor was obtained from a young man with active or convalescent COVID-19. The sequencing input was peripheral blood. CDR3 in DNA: TGTGCCAGCAGCTTTAGTACGAGCTATGGCTACACCTTC. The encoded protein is CASSFSTSYGYTF.